Following are 32 T cell receptor beta chains from one sample sequenced in a study of shared clonotypes between healthy human individuals. Here immunoSEQ multiplex PCR was the method, and the copy in TCRdb shows in-frame clones only, minus some. The sample has some 690,000 clones, around 91% seen once. Specimen: memory CD8+ T cells from PBMCs. Indicated subset: CD45RO+ cells pooled with CCR7-negative TemRA cells. Receptors were obtained from a man younger than 35 in good health. Some clones in this sample may be carry-over from other donors' samples.

This clone was counted many times. The CDR3 protein is CATSRVQDSNEKLFF. The CDR3 region has the DNA TGTGCCACCAGCAGAGTTCAGGACTCAAATGAAAAACTGTTTTTT. The genes are TRBV15 and TRBJ1-4; D ambiguous. Trimming took 1 base from V and 5 from J, leaving 11 bases between them. Per the germline V gene, CDR1 is LNHNV and CDR2 is YYDKDF (reference sequence). This CDR3 has 15 residues.

This chain uses TRBV7-6 with TRBJ2-7; no clear D. CDR1 is SGHVS and CDR2 is FNYEAQ in the germline V gene. The CDR3 length is 15 residues. Trimming shortened V by 1 base and J by 0 bases, and 10 bases separated the two germline ends. CDR3 region: CASSLESLSSYEQYF. The CDR3 DNA reads as TGTGCCAGCAGCTTAGAATCCTTGAGCTCCTACGAGCAGTACTTC.

This clone was seen once. The rearrangement links TRBV11-2 to TRBJ2-7, with D possibly matching TRBD1 (7 bases). With the DNA end fitting TRBJ2-5 better, the J assignment may be wrong. Germline V lookup: CDR1 SGHAT, CDR2 FQNNGV. CDR3 length equals 15 residues. As DNA, the CDR3 is TGTGCCAGCAGCTTAGTGGCAGGGGGGAAAGAGACCCAGTACTTC. Translating it yields CASSLVAGGKETQYF.

This clone was picked up one time. The chain is built from TRBV25-1 and TRBJ2-7; D call uncertain. Germline loops: CDR1 MGHDK, CDR2 SYGVNS. The CDR3 is made up of 13 amino acids. The V end was cut by 1 base, the J end by 6 bases, with 10 bases between. In DNA form, the CDR3 reads TGTGCCAGCAGTGAATCATTAGCAGCCGAGCAGTACTTC. Protein product: CASSESLAAEQYF.

As for this clone: Other DNA sequences in the sample encode the same CDR3. The chain carries TRBV18 and TRBJ2-5; 14 bases line up with TRBD2. The germline V gene has CDR1 KGHSH and CDR2 LQKENI. The trim removed 3 bases at V and 5 bases at J, leaving 8 bases unmatched. The CDR3 covers 17 residues. The CDR3 sequence is CASSPPGLAGVRETQYF. The CDR3 nucleotides are TGTGCCAGCTCACCCCCGGGACTAGCGGGAGTACGGGAGACCCAGTACTTC.

The chain combines TRBV27 with TRBJ2-1, with 9 bases fitting TRBD1. The germline gives CDR1 MNHEY, CDR2 SMNVEV (reference sequence). V trimming: 5 bases; J trimming: 6 bases; junction bases outside the gene matches: 14. The CDR3 covers 17 residues. CDR3 loop: CASSTRQQGAFPNEQFF. The CDR3 bases are TGTGCCAGCAGTACCCGCCAACAGGGGGCCTTCCCCAATGAGCAGTTCTTC.

V and J are TRBV7-9 and TRBJ2-3, with TRBD2 matching over 10 bases. In germline, CDR1 is SEHNR, CDR2 FQNEAQ (reference sequence). The CDR3 sequence is 17 residues long. V lost 1 base and J lost 4; bases outside the gene matches: 8. This CDR3 is CASSLGWTSGTPDTQYF. In DNA form, the CDR3 reads TGTGCCAGCAGCTTAGGGTGGACTAGCGGAACCCCAGATACGCAGTATTTT.

The table lists this clone with a count of one. The rearrangement joins TRBV27 to TRBJ1-1, with 8 bases fitting TRBD1. V gave up 6 bases and J gave up 6 bases; unmatched junction bases: 12. The CDR3 extends over 15 amino acids. Germline CDR1 is MNHEY and CDR2 is SMNVEV (reference sequence). In nucleotides, the CDR3 is TGTGCCAGCAGGCCCAGGGGGCCTGGATACGCTGAAGCTTTCTTT. This encodes CASRPRGPGYAEAFF.

The rearrangement uses TRBV9 and TRBJ1-2; 10 nucleotides match TRBD1. Per the germline V gene, CDR1 is SGDLS and CDR2 is YYNGEE. The trim removed 3 bases at V and 6 bases at J, leaving 8 bases unmatched. CDR3 length: 15 residues. The CDR3 region has the DNA TGTGCCAGCAGCGCCTCCGAGACAGGGGGCCATGGCTACACCTTC. It is translated as CASSASETGGHGYTF. Full variable domain (rest looked up from reference TRBV9 and TRBJ1-2): DSGVTQTPKHLITATGQRVTLRCSPRSGDLSVYWYQQSLDQGLQFLIQYYNGEERAKGNILERFSAQQFPDLHSELNLSSLELGDSALYFCASSASETGGHGYTFGSGTRLTVV.

V usage is TRBV20-1 and J usage is TRBJ1-1; 8 positions match TRBD1. The J segment lost 8 bases and the V segment lost 6 bases, leaving 2 bases of the junction unmatched. The CDR3 extends over 10 amino acids. Per the germline V gene, CDR1 is DFQATT and CDR2 is SNEGSKA (reference sequence). For the CDR3, the DNA is TGCAGTGCAAGACAGGGGGAAGCTTTCTTT. Translating gives CSARQGEAFF.

The chain is built from TRBV6-5 and TRBJ2-7, with D possibly TRBD2 on 5 matching bases. The CDR3 totals 12 residues. Germline V lookup: CDR1 MNHEY, CDR2 SVGAGI. The germline V and J ends were trimmed by 7 bases and 2 bases, with 9 bases remaining between them. As DNA, the CDR3 is TGTGCCAGCATGGAGGAACCCTACGAGCAGTACTTC. Protein sequence: CASMEEPYEQYF.

The J gene is TRBJ2-1, the V gene TRBV6-1, with 8 bases that match TRBD2. CDR3 length: 16 residues. CDR1 is MNHNS, CDR2 SASEGT, per germline. Germline trimming cut 2 bases from V and 6 bases from J; bases unmatched to any gene: 9. CDR3 DNA sequence: TGTGCCAGCAGTGAATTGAGCGGGAGTGGAGCCAATGAGCAGTTCTTC. Amino acid sequence: CASSELSGSGANEQFF.

This chain connects TRBV28 to TRBJ2-2; 7 nucleotides line up with TRBD1. Trimming at V came to 3 bases and at J to 4 bases, leaving 5 bases not matched to a gene. CDR1 MDHEN and CDR2 SYDVKM come from the germline V gene. The CDR3 spans 15 residues. The chain's CDR3 is CASSFEDRPTGELFF. In DNA, the CDR3 is TGTGCCAGCAGTTTTGAGGACAGGCCCACCGGGGAGCTGTTTTTT.

The chain employs TRBV4-1 and TRBJ2-1; tentatively, D is TRBD1 (6 bases). V was cut by 0 bases and J by 4 bases, with 13 bases left in between. The CDR3 has 16 residues. Germline values: CDR1 MGHRA, CDR2 YSYEKL. CDR3 residues: CASSQDFRTVYNEQFF. In nucleotides, the CDR3 is TGCGCCAGCAGCCAAGACTTCCGGACAGTGTACAATGAGCAGTTCTTC.

This chain uses TRBV5-3 with TRBJ1-1; 10 nucleotides agree with TRBD1. TRBV5-3 is reported as an ORF; its role is uncertain. The junction had 2 bases not matched to a gene; V was cut back by 3 bases and J by 3 bases. This CDR3 spans 14 amino acids. The CDR3 DNA reads as TGTGCCAGAAGCTACGGACAGGGGGACACTGAAGCTTTCTTT. It codes for CARSYGQGDTEAFF.

This chain connects TRBV7-9 to TRBJ2-7, with 8 nucleotides matching TRBD1. CDR3 length: 19 amino acids. J gave up 1 base and V 0 bases, and 14 bases lay outside the gene matches. Germline CDR1 is SEHNR and CDR2 is FQNEAQ (reference sequence). CDR3 protein: CASSLAFRGQDTFSYEQYF. DNA of the CDR3: TGTGCCAGCAGCTTAGCATTCAGGGGACAGGACACATTTTCCTACGAGCAGTACTTC.

The gene calls are TRBV5-4 and TRBJ1-4; no firm D call. This CDR3 is 14 amino acids long. Germline V gives CDR1 SGHNT, CDR2 YYREEE (reference sequence). Trimming removed 4 bases at V and 3 bases at J, with 10 bases between. CDR3 nucleotides: TGTGCCAGCAGCATTGCCAGATCTAATGAAAAACTGTTTTTT. Its translation is CASSIARSNEKLFF.

The chain carries TRBV18 and TRBJ2-6; no definite D call. CDR3 size: 13 residues. CDR1 and CDR2 (germline): KGHSH, LQKENI. V was cut by 7 bases and J by 0 bases, with 4 bases left in between. The CDR3 here is CASCLSGANVLTF. CDR3 DNA: TGTGCCAGCTGTCTCTCTGGGGCCAACGTCCTGACTTTC.

The chain employs TRBV6-6 and TRBJ1-2, with D possibly being TRBD1 (5 bases). Trimming shortened V by 6 bases and J by 3 bases, and 14 bases separated the two germline ends. The germline CDR1 and CDR2 sequences are MNHNY and SVGAGI (reference sequence). This CDR3 has 14 residues. The CDR3 sequence: CASSPGGYYYGYTF. CDR3 sequence (DNA): TGTGCCAGCAGCCCCGGGGGGTACTACTATGGCTACACCTTC.

This clone was observed a handful of times. The chain has TRBV11-2 and TRBJ1-1; D ambiguous. Germline CDR1 and CDR2: SGHAT and FQNNGV. Trimming removed 5 bases from V and 1 base from J, with 11 bases in between. CDR3 length: 14 residues. CDR3 loop: CASSLIGPNTEAFF. CDR3 coding DNA: TGTGCCAGCAGCCTGATTGGCCCGAACACTGAAGCTTTCTTT. Full variable domain (remainder filled in from reference TRBV11-2 and TRBJ1-1): EAGVAQSPRYKIIEKRQSVAFWCNPISGHATLYWYQQILGQGPKLLIQFQNNGVVDDSQLPKDRFSAERLKGVDSTLKIQPAKLEDSAVYLCASSLIGPNTEAFFGQGTRLTVV.

The CDR3 region has the DNA TGCGCCAGCAGCTTGAGGACAAGACCAACCTACGAGCAGTACTTC. Amino acid sequence: CASSLRTRPTYEQYF. The chain recombines TRBV5-1 with TRBJ2-7; a possible D gene is TRBD1 (5 bases). The CDR3 sequence is 15 residues long. CDR1 is SGHRS, CDR2 YFSETQ, per germline. Trimming took 1 base from V and 2 from J, leaving 13 bases between them.

The chain employs TRBV29-1 and TRBJ2-7; D is ambiguous. Trimming cost V 4 bases and J 3 bases, with 10 bases left between them. The CDR3 has 12 residues. Germline lookup yields CDR1 SQVTM and CDR2 ANQGSEA. The CDR3 region is CSVGDKDYEQYF. The CDR3 DNA sequence: TGCAGCGTTGGGGATAAGGACTACGAGCAGTACTTC.

The gene calls are TRBV13 and TRBJ1-2; 9 nucleotides line up with TRBD1. This CDR3 is built from 14 residues. Unmatched junction bases numbered 3, after V lost 5 bases and J lost 2 bases. Germline lookup yields CDR1 PRHDT and CDR2 FYEKMQ (reference sequence). For the CDR3, the DNA is TGTGCCAGCAGCCCGGACAGGGGAAACTATGGCTACACCTTC. It specifies CASSPDRGNYGYTF.

The CDR3 spells CASSEALSAEAFF. In DNA form, the CDR3 reads TGTGCCAGCAGTGAAGCGCTGTCGGCTGAAGCTTTCTTT. This sequence joins TRBV6-1 and TRBJ1-1, with unresolved D. The germline V gene encodes CDR1 MNHNS and CDR2 SASEGT. The V end was cut by 0 bases, the J end by 6 bases, with 8 bases between. This CDR3 comprises 13 residues.

A single count supports this clone. The chain is built from TRBV4-1 and TRBJ2-1; TRBD2 agrees at 12 bases. V gave up 1 base and J gave up 4 bases; unmatched junction bases: 2. The CDR3 covers 16 residues. The germline CDR1 and CDR2 sequences are MGHRA and YSYEKL. The CDR3 region is CASSQVGTSGYNEQFF. Written as DNA, the CDR3 is TGCGCCAGCAGCCAAGTGGGGACTAGCGGGTACAATGAGCAGTTCTTC.

The chain has TRBV11-2 and TRBJ2-1; 7 positions match TRBD2. Germline V gives CDR1 SGHAT, CDR2 FQNNGV. V lost 0 bases to trimming and J lost 7 bases; unmatched junction nucleotides: 6. CDR3 length equals 15 residues. Here the CDR3 reads CASSLDPSGYNEQFF. CDR3 nucleotides: TGTGCCAGCAGCTTAGATCCTAGCGGTTATAATGAGCAGTTCTTC.

This chain links TRBV7-9 with TRBJ2-3, with 9 bases lining up with TRBD1. Germline-derived CDR1 and CDR2 are SEHNR and FQNEAQ (reference sequence). The length of the CDR3 is 14 residues. The junction had 3 bases not matched to a gene; V was cut back by 6 bases and J by 2 bases. This chain's CDR3 is CASSGTGSTDTQYF. CDR3 coding DNA: TGTGCCAGCAGTGGGACAGGGTCCACAGATACGCAGTATTTT.

The chain is built from TRBV6-5 and TRBJ1-1; tentative D call: TRBD1 (6 bases). Trimming left V 2 bases short and J 5 bases short, with 15 bases between. The germline CDR1 and CDR2 sequences are MNHEY and SVGAGI. The CDR3 contains 15 residues. The CDR3 sequence: CASSYALQGTTEAFF. The CDR3 nucleotides read TGTGCCAGCAGTTACGCCTTACAGGGTACGACTGAAGCTTTCTTT.

The V call is TRBV13, the J call TRBJ2-3; D unresolved. V gave up 6 bases and J gave up 2 bases, with 3 bases separating them. CDR3 length: 11 amino acids. Germline-derived CDR1 and CDR2 are PRHDT and FYEKMQ (reference sequence). CDR3 in DNA: TGTGCCAGCAGAGACACAGATACGCAGTATTTT. Residues: CASRDTDTQYF. The full variable domain, its missing parts supplied by reference TRBV13 and TRBJ2-3, is AAGVIQSPRHLIKEKRETATLKCYPIPRHDTVYWYQQGPGQDPQFLISFYEKMQSDKGSIPDRFSAQQFSDYHSELNMSSLELGDSALYFCASRDTDTQYFGPGTRLTVL.

This chain connects TRBV11-2 to TRBJ2-1, with D perhaps being TRBD1 or TRBD2 (6 bases each). The CDR3 totals 14 residues. Trimming took 5 bases from V and 7 from J, leaving 15 bases between them. Germline assignment: CDR1 SGHAT and CDR2 FQNNGV. The CDR3 coding sequence is TGTGCCAGCAGCCCAGCTAGGGGGGAAAATGAGCAGTTCTTC. Its protein is CASSPARGENEQFF.

V and J are TRBV30 and TRBJ1-2; TRBD1 is a possible D gene (5 bases). V lost 4 bases to trimming and J lost 0 bases, with 15 bases between them. Germline V gene lookup returns CDR1 GTSNPN and CDR2 SVGIG (reference sequence). The CDR3 sequence is 15 residues long. CDR3 residues: CAWKSGTGANYGYTF. CDR3 nucleotides: TGTGCCTGGAAGAGTGGGACTGGGGCTAACTATGGCTACACCTTC.

The chain couples TRBV9 to TRBJ1-1, with D possibly being TRBD1 (5 bases). Between the trimmed V and J ends, which lost 0 bases and 5 bases, there was a span of 11 bases. This CDR3 is 14 amino acids long. The germline gives CDR1 SGDLS, CDR2 YYNGEE. CDR3 in DNA: TGTGCCAGCAGCGTAGTAGCAGGGCTGACTGAAGCTTTCTTT. It encodes CASSVVAGLTEAFF.